A selection of T cell receptor beta chains follows, all from one sample in a study of Ad26.COV2.S vaccination and SARS-CoV-2 variants. Sequencing was performed with immunoSEQ multiplex PCR; in TCRdb, only in-frame clones are kept and a portion is missing. Counted here are a few hundred thousand clones, around 85% occurring once; the ten biggest clones make up just under 3%. The sequencing here drew on peripheral blood, taken in a trial of Ad26.COV2.S vaccine versus placebo. The source is a person between 18 and 65 years old who received the Ad26.COV2.S COVID-19 vaccine or a placebo. Both conserved end residues are part of each CDR3. A D gene is named only where the DNA matches it firmly.

j_gene: TRBJ2-7; d_gene: TRBD2; v_gene: TRBV5-4; CDR3aa: CASRALARPYEQYF
j_gene: TRBJ2-3; d_gene: NA; v_gene: TRBV27; CDR3aa: CASSFSQASFWDTQYF
j_gene: TRBJ2-7; d_gene: NA; v_gene: TRBV29-1; CDR3aa: CSVESGYEQYF
j_gene: TRBJ1-2; d_gene: NA; v_gene: TRBV18; CDR3aa: CASSLDLAYGYTF
j_gene: TRBJ1-6; d_gene: TRBD1; v_gene: TRBV11-2; CDR3aa: CASSITRGAGSPLHF
j_gene: TRBJ2-1; d_gene: TRBD2; v_gene: TRBV19; CDR3aa: CASSTTSGGPYNEQFF
j_gene: TRBJ2-1; d_gene: NA; v_gene: TRBV4-3; CDR3aa: CASSQAGGAYNEQFF
j_gene: TRBJ1-4; d_gene: NA; v_gene: TRBV5-1; CDR3aa: CASSLAPGQRNEKLFF
j_gene: TRBJ1-3; d_gene: NA; v_gene: TRBV2; CDR3aa: CASSRSTVGNTIYF
j_gene: TRBJ2-1; d_gene: TRBD1; v_gene: TRBV11-3; CDR3aa: CASSYRDSPYNEQFF
j_gene: TRBJ2-5; d_gene: TRBD2; v_gene: TRBV12-5; CDR3aa: CASGSPIAGGRETQYF
j_gene: TRBJ2-3; d_gene: TRBD1; v_gene: TRBV7-2; CDR3aa: CASSLRDRGTDTQYF
j_gene: TRBJ1-5; d_gene: TRBD1; v_gene: TRBV19; CDR3aa: CASSIVAGGVSQHF
j_gene: TRBJ2-1; d_gene: TRBD1; v_gene: TRBV24-1; CDR3aa: CATSDPGTGRDEQFF
j_gene: TRBJ1-2; d_gene: NA; v_gene: TRBV7-2; CDR3aa: CASSLFEGGRPYGYTF
j_gene: TRBJ1-6; d_gene: NA; v_gene: TRBV7-8; CDR3aa: CASSRHNSPLHF
j_gene: TRBJ1-1; d_gene: NA; v_gene: TRBV27; CDR3aa: CASSSQGRRAFF
j_gene: TRBJ1-5; d_gene: TRBD1; v_gene: TRBV7-9; CDR3aa: CASSTDRDGNQPQHF
j_gene: TRBJ2-5; d_gene: NA; v_gene: TRBV5-6; CDR3aa: CASSFGQQETQYF
j_gene: TRBJ2-1; d_gene: TRBD2; v_gene: TRBV7-6; CDR3aa: CASSGQPGLGRNEQFF
j_gene: TRBJ1-1; d_gene: NA; v_gene: TRBV28; CDR3aa: CASSYTEAFF
j_gene: TRBJ2-7; d_gene: NA; v_gene: TRBV5-1; CDR3aa: CASSSKDSSYEQYF
j_gene: TRBJ2-5; d_gene: NA; v_gene: TRBV7-2; CDR3aa: CASSGPETQYF
j_gene: TRBJ1-1; d_gene: TRBD1; v_gene: TRBV6-5; CDR3aa: CASSSLGQAGNTEAFF
j_gene: TRBJ2-4; d_gene: NA; v_gene: TRBV4-1; CDR3aa: CASSQASGASGMAKNIQYF
j_gene: TRBJ2-7; d_gene: NA; v_gene: TRBV20-1; CDR3aa: CSARGGYEQYF
j_gene: TRBJ2-3; d_gene: TRBD2; v_gene: TRBV24-1; CDR3aa: CATSAGVTDTQYF
j_gene: TRBJ2-3; d_gene: TRBD1; v_gene: TRBV6-5; CDR3aa: CASRNTGVDTQYF
j_gene: TRBJ2-2; d_gene: TRBD2; v_gene: TRBV6-2/TRBV6-3; CDR3aa: CASSSATSGGDWTGELFF
j_gene: TRBJ1-3; d_gene: NA; v_gene: TRBV11-2; CDR3aa: CASSLVKLVTSGNTIYF
j_gene: TRBJ1-1; d_gene: NA; v_gene: TRBV7-3; CDR3aa: CASGQSVGTEAFF
j_gene: TRBJ2-2; d_gene: NA; v_gene: TRBV6-2/TRBV6-3; CDR3aa: CASSLGSASSGELFF
j_gene: TRBJ2-3; d_gene: TRBD2; v_gene: TRBV7-9; CDR3aa: CASSRLTSGPDTQYF
j_gene: TRBJ2-3; d_gene: NA; v_gene: TRBV5-6; CDR3aa: CASSETLTDTQYF
j_gene: TRBJ2-7; d_gene: NA; v_gene: TRBV12-5; CDR3aa: CASSPRSLEGEQYF
j_gene: TRBJ1-2; d_gene: NA; v_gene: TRBV5-1; CDR3aa: CASSRDTSNYGYTF
j_gene: TRBJ2-2; d_gene: TRBD1; v_gene: TRBV19; CDR3aa: CASSSSGQGDTGELFF